What follows are 22 T cell receptor beta chains derived from one specimen sequenced in a study of T cell repertoires in cytomegalovirus infection. From the reads, TCRdb called clonotypes with MiXCR, one entry per CDR3 protein. The sample lists hundreds of thousands of distinct CDR3 sequences, 8% to 10% occurring once. The sequencing input was PBMCs. The receptors come from a human donor in good health (CMV status not recorded). Some clones in this sample may be carry-over from other donors' samples.

This clonotype showed up many times. This sequence joins TRBV10-2 and TRBJ1-2, with D possibly matching TRBD1 (6 bases). V shed 7 bases and J shed 7 bases, with 22 bases lying between them. From germline, CDR1 is WSHSY and CDR2 SAAADI. This CDR3 spans 15 amino acids. The CDR3 loop is CASIADRVGGSGYTF. CDR3 DNA sequence: TGCGCCAGCATTGCGGATAGGGTAGGGGGAAGTGGCTACACCTTC.

This clonotype has ten or more counts. The rearrangement uses TRBV6-5 and TRBJ1-2, with 10 positions matching TRBD1. Germline loops: CDR1 MNHEY, CDR2 SVGAGI. V was clipped by 2 bases and J by 2 bases; unmatched bases: 2. The CDR3 has 15 residues. The CDR3 sequence: CASSYGTGANYGYTF. The CDR3 DNA is TGTGCCAGCAGTTACGGGACAGGGGCGAACTATGGCTACACCTTC.

This clonotype was detected ten times or more. The chain carries TRBV7-9 and TRBJ2-1; D unclear. CDR3 size: 15 residues. Trimming shortened V by 1 base and J by 9 bases, and 16 bases separated the two germline ends. Germline CDR1 and CDR2: SEHNR and FQNEAQ (reference sequence). The CDR3 loop is CASSLGSTIKFEQFF. CDR3 sequence (DNA): TGTGCCAGCAGCTTAGGATCGACAATTAAATTTGAGCAGTTCTTC.

This clonotype showed up many times. V usage is TRBV7-2 and J usage is TRBJ2-1; D gene uncertain. Germline V gene sequence: CDR1 SGHTA, CDR2 FQGNSA. CDR3 size: 11 residues. V was trimmed by 5 bases and J by 9 bases, leaving 8 bases between them. DNA of the CDR3: TGTGCCAGCAGCGAGGCTGGTGAGCAGTTCTTC. Translated: CASSEAGEQFF.

This clonotype was recorded many times. This rearrangement joins TRBV25-1 to TRBJ1-2, with D possibly matching TRBD1 (5 bases). The CDR3 extends over 13 amino acids. Germline CDR1 and CDR2: MGHDK and SYGVNS. Trimming removed 6 bases at V and 5 bases at J, with 13 bases between. DNA for the CDR3: TGTGCCAGCAGGAGAGACAGCCAATATGGCTACACCTTC. Protein sequence: CASRRDSQYGYTF.

The V gene is TRBV5-6, the J gene TRBJ1-2, with a weak D call TRBD1 (5 bases). Between the trimmed V and J ends, which lost 4 bases and 8 bases, there was a span of 21 bases. Germline CDR1 reads SGHDT; CDR2 reads YYEEEE. The length of the CDR3 is 15 residues. In DNA, the CDR3 is TGTGCCAGCAGCCCGCTCAGGGACCTCTTTCGGGGCTACACCTTC. Its protein product is CASSPLRDLFRGYTF.

This clonotype was counted between two and nine times. The J gene is TRBJ2-7, the V gene TRBV6-5; TRBD1 is a possible D gene (6 bases). The CDR3 is made up of 16 amino acids. The V gene lost 0 bases and the J gene lost 0 bases, with 12 bases spanning the gap. Germline V CDR1 and CDR2: MNHEY, SVGAGI. The CDR3 DNA is TGTGCCAGCAGTTACTCGTCGACAGGCCGCTCCTACGAGCAGTACTTC. It is translated as CASSYSSTGRSYEQYF.

This clonotype was detected a few times. DNA of the CDR3: TGTGCCAGCCGGGACCCGAACACCGGGGAGCTGTTTTTT. Translated: CASRDPNTGELFF. The rearrangement joins TRBV25-1 to TRBJ2-2; either TRBD1 or TRBD2 may supply D (5 bases each). Germline CDR1 is MGHDK and CDR2 is SYGVNS. Deletions cut 8 bases from V and 0 bases from J, with 7 bases between. CDR3 length equals 13 residues. The variable domain in full, completed from reference TRBV25-1 and TRBJ2-2, reads EADIYQTPRYLVIGTGKKITLECSQTMGHDKMYWYQQDPGMELHLIHYSYGVNSTEKGDLSSESTVSRIRTEHFPLTLESARPSHTSQYLCASRDPNTGELFFGEGSRLTVL.

This clonotype came up many times. The V gene is TRBV7-2, the J gene TRBJ1-6; 10 bases match TRBD1. Germline V gene sequence: CDR1 SGHTA, CDR2 FQGNSA. The CDR3 runs to 15 residues. Trimming at V came to 1 base and at J to 9 bases, leaving 3 bases not matched to a gene. DNA of the CDR3: TGTGCCAGCAGCTTAGGGACAGGGGGTAGTTCACCCCTCCACTTT. Its protein is CASSLGTGGSSPLHF.

Many counts were recorded for this clonotype. The V and J genes are TRBV7-2 and TRBJ2-2; TRBD1 matches 9 bases. CDR1 and CDR2 (germline): SGHTA, FQGNSA. V lost 6 bases to trimming and J lost 7 bases; unmatched junction nucleotides: 9. This CDR3 is built from 15 residues. This CDR3 is CASRSEQGASGELFF. CDR3 in DNA: TGTGCCAGCAGATCAGAACAGGGGGCTAGCGGGGAGCTGTTTTTT.

This chain connects TRBV29-1 to TRBJ2-3, with TRBD2 matching 9 bases. The CDR3 is 13 amino acids. The germline CDR1 and CDR2 sequences are SQVTM and ANQGSEA. J was trimmed by 6 bases and V by 7 bases; bases with no gene match: 8. The CDR3 protein is CSAGGLAWDTQYF. The DNA of the CDR3 is TGCAGCGCTGGGGGACTAGCTTGGGATACGCAGTATTTT.

In its sample, this clonotype was seen many times. The rearrangement links TRBV10-3 to TRBJ1-1; D unresolved. The V gene lost 11 bases and the J gene lost 7 bases, with 17 bases spanning the gap. Per germline, CDR1 ENHRY and CDR2 SYGVKD. The CDR3 has 12 amino acids. The CDR3 DNA reads TGTGCCTCGTTGGCCGTAGGAAGTGAAGCTTTCTTT. It translates to CASLAVGSEAFF.

This clonotype appeared many times. The chain uses TRBV20-1 and TRBJ1-1, with D uncertain. The CDR3 is 15 residues long. The V end lost 3 bases, the J end lost 4 bases, and 18 bases lay between the germline ends. Germline assignment: CDR1 DFQATT and CDR2 SNEGSKA (reference sequence). CDR3 region: CSARETGTGSTEAFF. Written as DNA, the CDR3 is TGCAGTGCTAGGGAAACTGGAACGGGCAGCACTGAAGCTTTCTTT.

This clonotype was recorded a few times. V gene TRBV20-1 combines with J gene TRBJ2-5; D is unclear. The germline V gene encodes CDR1 DFQATT and CDR2 SNEGSKA (reference sequence). Between the trimmed V and J ends, which lost 0 bases and 5 bases, there was a span of 10 bases. This CDR3 spans 13 amino acids. The chain's CDR3 is CSARDIAGETQYF. The CDR3 DNA reads TGCAGTGCTAGAGATATAGCTGGGGAGACCCAGTACTTC.

The CDR3 DNA reads as TGTGCCAGCAAAAAGGGAGTAAGCATCCCTGAAGCTTTCTTT. Encoded protein: CASKKGVSIPEAFF. The chain couples TRBV2 to TRBJ1-1; no reliable D call. V was clipped by 7 bases and J by 6 bases, with 18 bases between them. The V gene's germline CDR1 is SNHLY and CDR2 FYNNEI. The CDR3 runs to 14 residues.

This clonotype was recorded at least ten times. The CDR3 loop is CASSFTLLAQQFF. The CDR3 DNA reads TGTGCCAGCAGCTTCACCCTACTAGCCCAGCAGTTCTTC. V usage is TRBV7-2 and J usage is TRBJ2-1; D might be TRBD2 (6 bases). The V end was cut by 3 bases, the J end by 11 bases, with 14 bases between. This CDR3 has 13 amino acids. Per the germline V gene, CDR1 is SGHTA and CDR2 is FQGNSA. Based on the CDR3 plus reference TRBV7-2 and TRBJ2-1, the full variable domain is GAGVSQSPSNKVTEKGKDVELRCDPISGHTALYWYRQSLGQGLEFLIYFQGNSAPDKSGLPSDRFSAERTGGSVSTLTIQRTQQEDSAVYLCASSFTLLAQQFFGPGTRLTVL.

Ten or more counts support this clonotype. This chain uses TRBV28 with TRBJ2-5, with no clear D. Germline CDR1 MDHEN, CDR2 SYDVKM. V was clipped by 4 bases and J by 5 bases, with 8 bases between them. CDR3 length equals 12 residues. The CDR3 loop reads CASSSPWETQYF. The CDR3, as DNA: TGTGCCAGCAGTTCACCGTGGGAGACCCAGTACTTC.

This chain joins TRBV6-2 or TRBV6-3 and TRBJ2-7, with D possibly matching TRBD2 (5 bases). V dropped 2 bases and J dropped 2 bases, with 13 bases sitting between them. CDR3 length: 15 amino acids. From germline, CDR1 is MNHEY and CDR2 SVGEGT. The CDR3 nucleotides read TGTGCCAGCAGTTACGCCCCGGACGGGACCTACGAGCAGTACGTC. It specifies CASSYAPDGTYEQYV.

This clonotype was observed a few times. The rearrangement joins TRBV20-1 to TRBJ2-1; TRBD2 matches 11 bases. There are 13 residues in the CDR3. V gave up 5 bases and J gave up 6 bases; unmatched junction bases: 3. Germline V lookup: CDR1 DFQATT, CDR2 SNEGSKA (reference sequence). This chain's CDR3 is CSAVAGGRNEQFF. Here the CDR3 DNA reads TGCAGTGCTGTAGCGGGGGGGCGCAATGAGCAGTTCTTC.

A few counts support this clonotype. The rearrangement joins TRBV5-5 to TRBJ1-1, with D possibly matching TRBD1 (6 bases). The V end lost 1 base, the J end lost 3 bases, and 16 bases lay between the germline ends. Looked up from germline, CDR1 is SGHKS and CDR2 is YYEKEE (reference sequence). The CDR3 is 16 amino acids. The CDR3 here is CASSLFRGRGHTEAFF. In DNA form, the CDR3 reads TGTGCCAGCAGCTTGTTCCGGGGCAGGGGTCACACTGAAGCTTTCTTT.

This clonotype came up many times. The chain couples TRBV18 to TRBJ2-5; no clear D. The V gene lost 0 bases and the J gene lost 1 base, with 9 bases spanning the gap. The germline V gene has CDR1 KGHSH and CDR2 LQKENI. The CDR3 has 15 residues. CDR3 DNA: TGTGCCAGCTCACCACCGGAAGGTACCCAAGAGACCCAGTACTTC. It is translated as CASSPPEGTQETQYF.

In its sample, this clonotype was seen many times. This chain joins TRBV7-8 and TRBJ2-5, with 9 positions matching TRBD1. Germline V lookup: CDR1 SGHVS, CDR2 FQNEAQ. Losses at the gene ends were 6 bases for V and 2 bases for J; bases not matched to a gene: 7. This CDR3 spans 15 amino acids. The DNA of the CDR3 is TGTGCCAGCAGAACCTGGACAGGGGCGCAAGAGACCCAGTACTTC. Its translation: CASRTWTGAQETQYF.